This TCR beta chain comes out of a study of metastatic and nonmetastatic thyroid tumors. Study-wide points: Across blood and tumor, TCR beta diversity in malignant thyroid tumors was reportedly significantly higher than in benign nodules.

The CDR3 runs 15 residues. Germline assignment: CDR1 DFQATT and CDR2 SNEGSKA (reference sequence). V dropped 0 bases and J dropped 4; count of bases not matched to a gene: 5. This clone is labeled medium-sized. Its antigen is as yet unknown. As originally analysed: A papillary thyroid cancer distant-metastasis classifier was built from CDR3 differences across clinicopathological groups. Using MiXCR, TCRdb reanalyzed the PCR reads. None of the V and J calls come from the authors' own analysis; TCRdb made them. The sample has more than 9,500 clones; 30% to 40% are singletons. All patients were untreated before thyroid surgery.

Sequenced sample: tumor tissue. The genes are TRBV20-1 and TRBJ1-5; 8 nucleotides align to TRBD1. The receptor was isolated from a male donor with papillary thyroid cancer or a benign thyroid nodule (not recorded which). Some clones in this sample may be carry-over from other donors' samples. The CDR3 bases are TGCAGTGCTAGAGAGGGGAACAGGGGGAATCAGCCCCAGCATTTT. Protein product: CSAREGNRGNQPQHF.